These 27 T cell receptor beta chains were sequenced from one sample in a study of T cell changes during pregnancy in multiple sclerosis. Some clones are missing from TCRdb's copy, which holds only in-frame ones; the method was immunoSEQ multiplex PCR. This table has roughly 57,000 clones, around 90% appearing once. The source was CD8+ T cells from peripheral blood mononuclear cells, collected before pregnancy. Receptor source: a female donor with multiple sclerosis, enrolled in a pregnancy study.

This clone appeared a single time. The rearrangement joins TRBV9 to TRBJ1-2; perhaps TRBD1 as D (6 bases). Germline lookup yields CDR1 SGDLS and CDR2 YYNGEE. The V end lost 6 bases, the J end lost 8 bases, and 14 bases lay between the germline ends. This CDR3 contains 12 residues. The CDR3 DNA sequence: TGTGCCAGCACAGGCGGGGGGCTAGGCTACACCTTC. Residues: CASTGGGLGYTF.

For the CDR3, the DNA is TGTGCCAGCAGCTTAACAGCGGGGGCCTCCTCCTACAATGAGCAGTTCTTC. The encoded protein is CASSLTAGASSYNEQFF. The chain is built from TRBV7-9 and TRBJ2-1; 8 bases agree with TRBD2. The V gene end was trimmed by 2 bases and the J gene end by 0 bases; junction bases not matched to a gene: 6. Germline V CDR1 and CDR2: SEHNR, FQNEAQ (reference sequence). The CDR3 contains 17 residues.

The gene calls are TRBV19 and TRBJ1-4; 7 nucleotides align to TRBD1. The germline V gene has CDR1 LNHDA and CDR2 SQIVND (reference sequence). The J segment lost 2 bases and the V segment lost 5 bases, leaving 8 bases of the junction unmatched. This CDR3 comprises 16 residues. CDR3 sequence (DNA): TGTGCCAGTAGTGCATCAGGGGGTTTGACTAATGAAAAACTGTTTTTT. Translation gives CASSASGGLTNEKLFF.

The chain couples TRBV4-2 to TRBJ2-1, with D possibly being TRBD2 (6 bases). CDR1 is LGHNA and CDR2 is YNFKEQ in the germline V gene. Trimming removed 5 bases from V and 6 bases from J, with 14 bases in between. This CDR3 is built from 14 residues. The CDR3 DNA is TGTGCCAGCAGCTGGTGGAGGGGCGCCAATGAGCAGTTCTTC. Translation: CASSWWRGANEQFF.

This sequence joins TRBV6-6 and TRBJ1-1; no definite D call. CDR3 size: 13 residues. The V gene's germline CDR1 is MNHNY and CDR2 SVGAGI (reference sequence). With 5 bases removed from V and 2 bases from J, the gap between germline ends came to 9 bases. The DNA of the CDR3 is TGTGCCAGCAGTGATGAGGCTAACACTGAAGCTTTCTTT. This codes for CASSDEANTEAFF.

The CDR3 DNA reads as TGTGCCAGCAGCTTAGGGGGCGGCCGCGAGCAGTACTTC. It encodes CASSLGGGREQYF. The genes are TRBV7-9 and TRBJ2-7; D is possibly TRBD1 (5 bases). The CDR3 is made up of 13 amino acids. In germline, CDR1 is SEHNR, CDR2 FQNEAQ (reference sequence). Trimming removed 1 base at V and 6 bases at J, with 10 bases between.

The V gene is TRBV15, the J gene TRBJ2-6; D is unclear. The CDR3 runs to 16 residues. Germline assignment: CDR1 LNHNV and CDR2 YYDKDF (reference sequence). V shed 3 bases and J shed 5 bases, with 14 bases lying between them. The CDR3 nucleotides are TGTGCCACCAGCAGCCCGTTACTTGGGCGGGCCAACGTCCTGACTTTC. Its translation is CATSSPLLGRANVLTF.

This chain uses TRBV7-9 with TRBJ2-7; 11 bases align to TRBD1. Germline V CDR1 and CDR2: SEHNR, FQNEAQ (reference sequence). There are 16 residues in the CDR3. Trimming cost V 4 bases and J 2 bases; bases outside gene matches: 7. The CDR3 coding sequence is TGTGCCAGCAGCTCGGGACAGGGGGTAGGGGCCTACGAGCAGTACTTC. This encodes CASSSGQGVGAYEQYF.

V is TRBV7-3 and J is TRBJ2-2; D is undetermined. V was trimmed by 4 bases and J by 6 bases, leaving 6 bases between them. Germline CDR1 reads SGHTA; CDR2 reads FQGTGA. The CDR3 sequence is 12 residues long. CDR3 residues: CASSSPSGELFF. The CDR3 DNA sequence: TGTGCCAGCAGCTCCCCCTCCGGGGAGCTGTTTTTT.

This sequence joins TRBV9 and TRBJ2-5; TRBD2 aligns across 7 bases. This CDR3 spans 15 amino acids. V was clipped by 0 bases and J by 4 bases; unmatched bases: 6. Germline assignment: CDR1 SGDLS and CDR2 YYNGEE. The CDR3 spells CASSVGGGGGETQYF. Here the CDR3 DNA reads TGTGCCAGCAGCGTAGGTGGCGGGGGAGGAGAGACCCAGTACTTC.

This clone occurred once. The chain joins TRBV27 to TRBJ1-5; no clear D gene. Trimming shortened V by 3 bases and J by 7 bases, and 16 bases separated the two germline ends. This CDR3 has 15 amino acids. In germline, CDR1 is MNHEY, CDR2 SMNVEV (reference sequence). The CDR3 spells CASSFGPNGDQPQHF. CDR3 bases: TGTGCCAGCAGTTTTGGGCCTAATGGCGACCAGCCCCAGCATTTT.

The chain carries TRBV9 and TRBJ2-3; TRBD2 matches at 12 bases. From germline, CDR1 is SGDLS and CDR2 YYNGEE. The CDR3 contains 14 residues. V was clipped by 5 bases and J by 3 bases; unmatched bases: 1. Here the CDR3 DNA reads TGTGCCAGCAGTACTAGCGGGGGGACAGATACGCAGTATTTT. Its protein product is CASSTSGGTDTQYF.

The CDR3 DNA is TGTGCCAGCAGCCCAGAGACAGGGGAGAACACCGGGGAGCTGTTTTTT. Its translation: CASSPETGENTGELFF. The chain combines TRBV7-9 with TRBJ2-2; 8 bases agree with TRBD1. V trimming: 5 bases; J trimming: 1 base; junction bases outside the gene matches: 6. The CDR3 loop spans 16 amino acids. Germline CDR1 SEHNR, CDR2 FQNEAQ (reference sequence).

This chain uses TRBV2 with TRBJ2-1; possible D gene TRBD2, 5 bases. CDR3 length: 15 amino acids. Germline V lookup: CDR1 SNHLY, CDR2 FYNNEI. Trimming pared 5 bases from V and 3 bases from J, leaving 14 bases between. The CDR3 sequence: CASSKGGGGYNEQFF. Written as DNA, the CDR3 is TGTGCCAGCAGTAAGGGTGGAGGCGGCTACAATGAGCAGTTCTTC. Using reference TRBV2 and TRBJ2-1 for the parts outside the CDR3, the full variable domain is EPEVTQTPSHQVTQMGQEVILRCVPISNHLYFYWYRQILGQKVEFLVSFYNNEISEKSEIFDDQFSVERPDGSNFTLKIRSTKLEDSAMYFCASSKGGGGYNEQFFGPGTRLTVL.

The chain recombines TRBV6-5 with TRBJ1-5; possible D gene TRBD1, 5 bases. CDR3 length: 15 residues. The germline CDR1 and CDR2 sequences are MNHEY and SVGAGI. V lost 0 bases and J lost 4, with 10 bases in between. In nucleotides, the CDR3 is TGTGCCAGCAGTTACTCCCAGGGAAGGAATCAGCCCCAGCATTTT. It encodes CASSYSQGRNQPQHF.

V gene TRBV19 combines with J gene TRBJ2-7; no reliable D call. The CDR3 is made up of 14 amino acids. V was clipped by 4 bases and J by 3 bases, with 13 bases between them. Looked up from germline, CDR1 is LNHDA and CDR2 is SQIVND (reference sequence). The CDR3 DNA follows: TGTGCCAGTAGTACGTTCGACACCGTCTACGAGCAGTACTTC. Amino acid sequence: CASSTFDTVYEQYF.

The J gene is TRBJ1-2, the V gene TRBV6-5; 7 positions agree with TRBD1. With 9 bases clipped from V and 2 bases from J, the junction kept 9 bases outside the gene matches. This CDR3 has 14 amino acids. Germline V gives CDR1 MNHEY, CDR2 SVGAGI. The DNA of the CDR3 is TGTGCCAGTCAGAATGACAGGGAAAACTATGGCTACACCTTC. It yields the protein CASQNDRENYGYTF.

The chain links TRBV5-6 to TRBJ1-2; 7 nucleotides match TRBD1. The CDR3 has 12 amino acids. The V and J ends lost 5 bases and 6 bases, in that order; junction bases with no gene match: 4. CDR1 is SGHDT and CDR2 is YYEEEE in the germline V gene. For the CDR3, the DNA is TGTGCCAGCAGTTCCGGGACAGATGGCTACACCTTC. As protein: CASSSGTDGYTF.

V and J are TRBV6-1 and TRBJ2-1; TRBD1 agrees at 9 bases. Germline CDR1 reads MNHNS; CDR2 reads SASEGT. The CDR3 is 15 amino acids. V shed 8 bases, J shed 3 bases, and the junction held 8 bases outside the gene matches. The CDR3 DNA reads TGTGCCAGCGGTTCGACAGGGGGTTACTACAATGAGCAGTTCTTC. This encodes CASGSTGGYYNEQFF.

The CDR3 DNA reads as TGCGCCAGCAGCCAAGACCTAGCGGGGGACGAGCAGTACTTC. It yields the protein CASSQDLAGDEQYF. The rearrangement joins TRBV4-1 to TRBJ2-7, with 10 positions matching TRBD2. The CDR3 consists of 14 residues. J was trimmed by 5 bases and V by 0 bases; bases with no gene match: 1. Germline V gene data show CDR1 as MGHRA and CDR2 as YSYEKL.

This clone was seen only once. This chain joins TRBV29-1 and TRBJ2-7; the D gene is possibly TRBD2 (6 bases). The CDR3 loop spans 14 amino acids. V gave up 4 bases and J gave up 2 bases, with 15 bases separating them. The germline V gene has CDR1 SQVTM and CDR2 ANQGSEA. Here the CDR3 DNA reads TGCAGCGTTGCCCCCGGGACTCCCCCCTACGAGCAGTACTTC. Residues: CSVAPGTPPYEQYF.

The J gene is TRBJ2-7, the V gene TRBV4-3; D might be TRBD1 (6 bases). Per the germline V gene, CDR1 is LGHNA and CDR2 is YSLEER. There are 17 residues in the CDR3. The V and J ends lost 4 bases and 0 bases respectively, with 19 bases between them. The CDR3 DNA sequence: TGCGCCAGCAGCCCCCGCCCACAGGGATCGGGCTCCTACGAGCAGTACTTC. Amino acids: CASSPRPQGSGSYEQYF.

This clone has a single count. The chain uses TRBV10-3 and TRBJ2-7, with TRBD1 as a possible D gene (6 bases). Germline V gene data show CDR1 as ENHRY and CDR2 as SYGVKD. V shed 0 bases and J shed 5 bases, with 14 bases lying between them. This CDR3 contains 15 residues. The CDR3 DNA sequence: TGTGCCATCAGTGAGTCGGGGCAGGGGTTGAACGAGCAGTACTTC. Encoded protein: CAISESGQGLNEQYF.

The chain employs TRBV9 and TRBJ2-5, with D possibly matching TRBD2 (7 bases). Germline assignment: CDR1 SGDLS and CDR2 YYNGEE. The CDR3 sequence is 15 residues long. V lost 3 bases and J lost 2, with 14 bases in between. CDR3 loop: CASSAQGGQQETQYF. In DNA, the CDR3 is TGTGCCAGCAGCGCACAGGGAGGGCAACAAGAGACCCAGTACTTC.

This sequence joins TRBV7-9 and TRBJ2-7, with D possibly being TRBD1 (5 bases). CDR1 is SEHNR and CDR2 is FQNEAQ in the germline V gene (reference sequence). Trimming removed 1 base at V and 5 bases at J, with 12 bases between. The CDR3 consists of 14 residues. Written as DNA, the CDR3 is TGTGCCAGCAGCTTAGGTCCAGGGTGGAACGAGCAGTACTTC. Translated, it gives CASSLGPGWNEQYF.

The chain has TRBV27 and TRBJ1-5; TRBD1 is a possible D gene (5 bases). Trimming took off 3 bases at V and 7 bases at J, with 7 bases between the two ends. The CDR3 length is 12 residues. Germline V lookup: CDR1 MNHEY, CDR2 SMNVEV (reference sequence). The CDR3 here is CASSFPGQPQHF. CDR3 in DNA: TGTGCCAGCAGTTTTCCAGGGCAGCCCCAGCATTTT.

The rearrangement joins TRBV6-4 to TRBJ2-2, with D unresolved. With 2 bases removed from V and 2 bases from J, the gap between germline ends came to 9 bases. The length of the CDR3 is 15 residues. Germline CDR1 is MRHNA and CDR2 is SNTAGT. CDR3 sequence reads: CASSDGQSNTGELFF. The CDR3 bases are TGTGCCAGCAGTGACGGGCAGTCTAACACCGGGGAGCTGTTTTTT.